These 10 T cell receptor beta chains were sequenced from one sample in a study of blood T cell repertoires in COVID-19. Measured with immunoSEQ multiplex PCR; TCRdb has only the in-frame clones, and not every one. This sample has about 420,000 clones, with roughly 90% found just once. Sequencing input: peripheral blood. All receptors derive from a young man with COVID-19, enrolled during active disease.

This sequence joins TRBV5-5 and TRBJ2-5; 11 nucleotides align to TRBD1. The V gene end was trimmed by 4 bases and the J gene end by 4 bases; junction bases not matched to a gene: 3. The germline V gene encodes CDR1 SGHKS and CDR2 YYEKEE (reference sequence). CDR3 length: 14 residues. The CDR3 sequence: CASSEDRGRETQYF. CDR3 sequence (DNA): TGTGCCAGCAGCGAGGACAGGGGGCGAGAGACCCAGTACTTC.

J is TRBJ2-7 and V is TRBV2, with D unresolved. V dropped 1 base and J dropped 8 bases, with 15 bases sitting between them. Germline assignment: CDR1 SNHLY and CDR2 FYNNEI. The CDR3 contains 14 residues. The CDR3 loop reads CASSEERQAKKQYF. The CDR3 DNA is TGTGCCAGCAGTGAAGAACGCCAGGCAAAGAAGCAGTACTTC.

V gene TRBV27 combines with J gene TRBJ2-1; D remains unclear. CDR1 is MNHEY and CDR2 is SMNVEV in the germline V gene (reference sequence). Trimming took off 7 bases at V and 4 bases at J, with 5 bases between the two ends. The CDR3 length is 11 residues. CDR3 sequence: CASTFYNEQFF. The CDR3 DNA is TGTGCCAGCACCTTTTACAATGAGCAGTTCTTC.

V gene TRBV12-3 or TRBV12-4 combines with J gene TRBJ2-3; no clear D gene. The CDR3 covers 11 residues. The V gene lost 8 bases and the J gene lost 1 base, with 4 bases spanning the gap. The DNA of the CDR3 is TGTGCCAGCGGCCGCACAGATACGCAGTATTTT. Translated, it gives CASGRTDTQYF.

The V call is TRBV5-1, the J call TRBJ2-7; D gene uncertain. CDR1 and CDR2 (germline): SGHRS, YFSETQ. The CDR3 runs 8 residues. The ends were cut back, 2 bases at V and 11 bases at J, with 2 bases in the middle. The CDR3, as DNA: TGCGCCAGCAGCTTCAAGTACTTC. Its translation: CASSFKYF. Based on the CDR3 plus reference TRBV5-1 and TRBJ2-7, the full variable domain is KAGVTQTPRYLIKTRGQQVTLSCSPISGHRSVSWYQQTPGQGLQFLFEYFSETQRNKGNFPGRFSGRQFSNSRSEMNVSTLELGDSALYLCASSFKYFGPGTRLTVT.

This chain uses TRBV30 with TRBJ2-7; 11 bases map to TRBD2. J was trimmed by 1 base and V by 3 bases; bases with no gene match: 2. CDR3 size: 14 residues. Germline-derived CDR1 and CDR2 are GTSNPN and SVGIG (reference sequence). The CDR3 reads CAWRIAGGSYEQYF. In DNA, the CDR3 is TGTGCCTGGAGGATAGCGGGAGGGTCCTACGAGCAGTACTTC.

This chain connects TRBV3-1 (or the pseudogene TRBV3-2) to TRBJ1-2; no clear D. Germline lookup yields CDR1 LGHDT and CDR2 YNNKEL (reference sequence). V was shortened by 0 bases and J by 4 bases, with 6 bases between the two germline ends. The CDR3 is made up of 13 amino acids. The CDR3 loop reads CASSQEGSYGYTF. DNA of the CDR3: TGTGCCAGCAGCCAAGAGGGGAGCTATGGCTACACCTTC.

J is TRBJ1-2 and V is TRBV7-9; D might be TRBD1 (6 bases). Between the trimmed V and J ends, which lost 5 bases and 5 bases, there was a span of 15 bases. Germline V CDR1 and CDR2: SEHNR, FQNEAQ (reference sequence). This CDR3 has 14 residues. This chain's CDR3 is CASSPPTGLYGYTF. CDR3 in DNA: TGTGCCAGCAGCCCACCGACAGGACTTTATGGCTACACCTTC.

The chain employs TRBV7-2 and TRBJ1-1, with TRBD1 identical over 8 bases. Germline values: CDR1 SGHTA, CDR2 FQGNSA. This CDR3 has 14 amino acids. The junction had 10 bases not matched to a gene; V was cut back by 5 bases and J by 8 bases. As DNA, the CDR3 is TGTGCCAGCAGCGCCGTGACAGGGGATTCCGAAGCTTTCTTT. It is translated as CASSAVTGDSEAFF.

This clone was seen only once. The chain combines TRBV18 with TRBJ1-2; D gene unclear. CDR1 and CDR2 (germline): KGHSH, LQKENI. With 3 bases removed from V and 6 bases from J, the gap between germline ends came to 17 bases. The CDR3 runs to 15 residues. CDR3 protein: CASSPPLGVVNGYTF. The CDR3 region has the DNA TGTGCCAGCTCACCCCCCCTCGGGGTAGTGAATGGCTACACCTTC.